The 7 T cell receptor beta chains presented below share a single source sample, sequenced in a study of T-cell reconstitution after alpha-beta-depleted transplantation in children. For TCRbeta, the library was prepared with unique molecular identifiers. MiXCR, applied by TCRdb to the PCR reads, yields one record per CDR3 protein. The sample shows nearly 250,000 distinct CDR3 sequences, approximately 8.9% of them seen only once. Sequences were derived from PBMCs, mostly from graft donor cells, sampled 180 days after TCRalphabeta/CD19-depleted stem cell transplant. These receptors were obtained from a male patient between 5 and 17 years old who had a stem cell transplant for acute lymphoblastic leukemia, so the T cells may come from the graft donor.

This clonotype was recorded at least ten times. The chain carries TRBV4-3 and TRBJ2-2; D remains unclear. The CDR3 length is 15 residues. The V end lost 1 base, the J end lost 0 bases, and 6 bases lay between the germline ends. CDR1 LGHNA and CDR2 YSLEER come from the germline V gene. The CDR3 coding sequence is TGCGCCAGCAGCCAAGCAAATACGAACACCGGGGAGCTGTTTTTT. Its protein is CASSQANTNTGELFF.

This clonotype has ten or more counts. CDR3 residues: CASSPSGGRTDTQYF. CDR3 in DNA: TGTGCCAGCAGCCCGAGCGGGGGGAGGACAGATACGCAGTATTTT. The genes are TRBV6-2 or TRBV6-3 and TRBJ2-3; 9 bases agree with TRBD2. The CDR3 contains 15 residues. V shed 6 bases and J 3 bases; nucleotides not matched to a gene: 7. CDR1 and CDR2 (germline): MNHEY, SVGEGT.

The sample holds many counts of this clonotype. CDR3 DNA: TGTGCCAGCAGCAACAGGGGAAGTTTTGACGAGCAGTACTTC. Residues: CASSNRGSFDEQYF. This chain connects TRBV7-9 to TRBJ2-7, with 7 nucleotides matching TRBD1. Trimming removed 5 bases from V and 5 bases from J; junction bases left unmatched: 9. CDR3 size: 14 residues. Germline CDR1 reads SEHNR; CDR2 reads FQNEAQ (reference sequence).

This clonotype showed up many times. CDR3 nucleotides: TGTGCCAGCAGGGGGGGTCTCTACGAGCAGTACTTC. Its protein product is CASRGGLYEQYF. This chain links TRBV6-4 with TRBJ2-7; perhaps TRBD2 as D (6 bases). This CDR3 contains 12 residues. V lost 6 bases, J lost 3 bases, and 9 bases lay in between. Germline assignment: CDR1 MRHNA and CDR2 SNTAGT.

This clonotype was observed many times. The V gene is TRBV12-3 or TRBV12-4, the J gene TRBJ1-4; D perhaps matches TRBD1 (5 bases). The CDR3 runs to 14 residues. Trimming pared 3 bases from V and 7 bases from J, leaving 12 bases between. The DNA for the CDR3 is TGTGCCAGCAGTTTGAGTAGGGACCGTGAAAAACTGTTTTTT. Its translation is CASSLSRDREKLFF.

This clonotype was counted ten times or more. This chain uses TRBV7-2 with TRBJ2-3; D unresolved. Germline V gene lookup returns CDR1 SGHTA and CDR2 FQGNSA. Trimming removed 1 base at V and 2 bases at J, with 10 bases between. CDR3 length equals 15 residues. Here the CDR3 DNA reads TGTGCCAGCAGCTTAGGGGCGGCGTTCACAGATACGCAGTATTTT. Protein: CASSLGAAFTDTQYF.

This clonotype was counted at least ten times. The chain combines TRBV11-2 with TRBJ1-1, with D perhaps matching TRBD1 (5 bases). V shed 1 base and J shed 4 bases, with 10 bases lying between them. CDR3 length equals 14 residues. Germline CDR1 is SGHAT and CDR2 is FQNNGV. The CDR3 nucleotides are TGTGCCAGCAGCTTAGGCAGGGTGGCCACTGAAGCTTTCTTT. This sequence encodes CASSLGRVATEAFF.